This T cell receptor (beta chain) was recovered during a study of shared clonotypes between healthy human individuals (dated by TCRdb to about 2020). The study in broad terms: The cohort comprised a couple of women and a few men aged 18 to 49 years. Libraries were prepared and TCR repertoires were sequenced by different laboratories using diverse techniques, in order to increase sequencing depth and limit assay-specific biases. Per donor, three plates each were used for CD4 naive and CD4 memory, two for CD8 naive, and one for CD8 memory. Per donor, leukapheresis produced somewhere between about 0.85 and 8.9 billion PBMCs. The study deeply sequenced blood TCR repertoires of five healthy adults to estimate repertoire size and the extent of clonotype sharing between individuals. Broader findings and caveats from the paper: Compared with non-shared clonotypes, the clonotypes found in all four sorted-subset donors had higher generation probabilities. Based on pairwise subsampling, the degree of clonotype sharing among donors was expected to be affected by sequencing depth. Naive subsets generally had larger estimated clonotype richness than memory subsets did. Because the study included a small number of donors, the genetic and exposure-history diversity represented was limited. Even with the large sequencing depth, rarefaction of the sorted-subset datasets indicated that sequencing was incomplete. Sampling was restricted to blood, and TCR repertoires in tissues likely differ from the TCR repertoires found in blood. When several donors were compared, the shared fraction of clonotypes was around 5.1% for naive CD4, over 3% for naive CD8, 2% to 2.5% for memory CD4, and about 0.36% for memory CD8.

The CDR3 spans 13 residues, from the cysteine through the phenylalanine. The CDR3 DNA has 39 bases and is translated from base 1. V sheds 3 bases and J sheds 3 bases, leaving 8 bases between their ends. As encoded in the germline V gene (reference sequence), CDR1 is LNHDA while CDR2 is SQIVND. CD8 naive samples were obtained by positive selection for CCR7 among CD45RO-negative cells, yielding a CD45RA+CCR7+ population from which TemRA cells were excluded. The donors were healthy, HIV-negative adults who had no recently reported acute infections or vaccinations. Every donor was a Caucasian adult residing in Nashville, Tennessee, USA. Blood was obtained by leukapheresis, after which PBMCs were separated by Ficoll-Histopaque density gradient centrifugation and cryopreserved in liquid nitrogen vapor phase. Purity and quantity of every magnetically sorted T cell population were checked by analytical flow cytometry. From each sorted fraction, genomic DNA was isolated and quantified by UV absorbance on a Nanodrop 2000c.

A remark on this clone: Which antigen it targets is not known. Per-nucleotide qualities are absent, and no much larger clonotype sits a single base away. Other DNA sequences of this sample code for an identical CDR3.

Using the deep immunoSEQ assay, multiplex PCR amplified TCR CDR3 regions from genomic DNA. Genomic DNA extracted from each cell subset was distributed evenly over all wells of several immunoSEQ 96-well plates, and each plate served as one replicate. For sorted subsets, 150 to 250 ng genomic DNA, equal to tens of thousands of T cell genomes, was loaded into each replicate PCR. Purified libraries were quantified with a Qubit 3.0 fluorometer, sized on a Bioanalyzer 2100, and re-quantified with the KAPA Library Quantification kit. Every immunoSEQ 96-well plate was sequenced on a separate single-read 150-cycle Illumina NextSeq 550 flow cell. In the original analysis: Because the immunoSEQ output included only junctional sequences and no quality scores, the filtering could not be the same as the filtering used for full-length reads. Sequences were annotated with PyIR, a Python wrapper for IgBLAST v1.9, and V/J genes and CDR3 were assigned using IMGT germline references. Reads were filtered out if the reads had weak V/J assignments (E-value above 1e-6), no CDR3, stop codons, out-of-frame junctions, or ambiguous translated residues. A V3J clonotype was defined by an identical inferred V gene, J gene, and CDR3 amino acid sequence. The percentage overlap between two repertoires was calculated by dividing the number of shared unique clonotypes by the size of the smaller repertoire. RTK rarefaction, the Chao1 estimator, and Recon v2.1 estimates of unobserved clonotypes were used to assess repertoire richness. OLGA was used to compute generation probabilities for all TCRbeta clonotypes that the gDNA method yielded from a handful of donors. In TCRdb, the immuneACCESS table is reduced to in-frame sequences with V and J assigned. These tables do not hold every clone; where another copy was compared, an unresolved V gene accounts for under half, and the others remain unexplained. V and J calls and clone size come straight from that table; D and trimming were deduced from the DNA. The sample table shows 450,000 to 700,000 clones, and roughly 96% are seen once. The top ten clonotypes cover over 0.09% of the sample.

Sequenced: naive CD8+ T cells sorted from blood. What the cell subset or site label conveys for this sample: CD45RA+CCR7+. The rearrangement joined TRBV19 to TRBJ2-5, with no reliable assignment of the D segment. The TCR was taken from a woman aged 30 to 39 in good health. Read as DNA, the sequence is TGTGCCAGTAGTATTGATACGGAAGAGACCCAGTACTTC. It is translated as CASSIDTEETQYF.